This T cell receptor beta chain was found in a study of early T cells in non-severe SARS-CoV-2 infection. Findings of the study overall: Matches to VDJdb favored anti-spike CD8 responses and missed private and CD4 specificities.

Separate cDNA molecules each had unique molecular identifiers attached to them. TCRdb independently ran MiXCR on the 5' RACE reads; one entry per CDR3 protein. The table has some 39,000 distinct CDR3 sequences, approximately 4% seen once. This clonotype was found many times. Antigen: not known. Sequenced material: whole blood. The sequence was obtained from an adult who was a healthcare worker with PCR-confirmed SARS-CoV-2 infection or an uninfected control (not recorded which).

CDR3 coding DNA: TGTGCCAGCAGTCTCCGGGACACCAGCTCCTACGAGCAGTACTTC. It encodes CASSLRDTSSYEQYF. The chain has TRBV5-5 and TRBJ2-7, with D perhaps matching TRBD1 (6 bases). This CDR3 region has 15 residues. CDR1 and CDR2 (germline): SGHKS, YYEKEE (reference sequence). The germline V and J ends were trimmed by 5 bases and 0 bases, with 15 bases remaining between them.